This T cell receptor (beta chain) was obtained from a study of blood T cell repertoires in COVID-19. Looking at the study overall: Spain, Italy and the United States supplied samples that represented acute and convalescent COVID-19. PBMCs, B-cell-depleted T cells, or T cells were the source of the cDNA or gDNA that made up the material.

In the original processing: Nucleated cell counts were estimated from reference gene primer amplification. Some clones are missing from TCRdb's copy, which holds only in-frame ones; the method was immunoSEQ multiplex PCR. V and J calls and clone size are given by that table; D and trimming were obtained from the DNA. This sample carries approximately 25,000 clones, 82% of them seen once, and the ten largest clones take approximately 8.6%. This clone was seen more than once but under ten times. The source is a human donor in a cohort sampled during active COVID-19. Sequencing was carried out using peripheral blood.

The CDR3 nucleotides read TGTGCCATCAGAGAGGACGGCTTAAGGGGGACCTTC. Translation: CAIREDGLRGTF. The chain is built from TRBV10-3 and TRBJ1-2, with a weak D call TRBD1 (6 bases). CDR1 and CDR2 (germline): ENHRY, SYGVKD. The CDR3 has 12 amino acids. The V gene lost 6 bases and the J gene lost 14 bases, with 19 bases spanning the gap.